The 8 T cell receptor beta chains below were found in one sample sequenced in a study of T cell responses to AZD1222 COVID-19 vaccine. Data came from immunoSEQ multiplex PCR; TCRdb stores just in-frame clones and leaves some out. The sample lists roughly 92,000 clones; 85% to 90% were seen once. The input for sequencing was peripheral blood, taken 28 days after the second AZD1222 dose. These receptors were obtained from an adult who received the AZD1222 COVID-19 vaccine.

The V and J genes are TRBV7-2 and TRBJ1-5; 12 bases are shared with TRBD1. CDR1 is SGHTA, CDR2 FQGNSA, per germline. The CDR3 is 16 residues long. Trimming cost V 1 base and J 5 bases; bases outside gene matches: 3. CDR3 residues: CASSLGWDRGHQPQHF. In DNA, the CDR3 is TGTGCCAGCAGCTTAGGGTGGGACAGGGGGCATCAGCCCCAGCATTTT. Full variable domain (remainder filled in from reference TRBV7-2 and TRBJ1-5): GAGVSQSPSNKVTEKGKDVELRCDPISGHTALYWYRQSLGQGLEFLIYFQGNSAPDKSGLPSDRFSAERTGGSVSTLTIQRTQQEDSAVYLCASSLGWDRGHQPQHFGDGTRLSIL.

V and J are TRBV4-1 and TRBJ2-2, with TRBD2 matching over 12 bases. V lost 1 base to trimming and J lost 4 bases; unmatched junction nucleotides: 4. This CDR3 is 17 amino acids long. Germline CDR1 reads MGHRA; CDR2 reads YSYEKL. The CDR3 sequence is CASSQVLAGGRTGELFF. The CDR3 nucleotides are TGCGCCAGCAGCCAAGTACTAGCGGGGGGACGCACCGGGGAGCTGTTTTTT.

This chain joins TRBV6-1 and TRBJ1-6; 8 bases line up with TRBD1. Germline V CDR1 and CDR2: MNHNS, SASEGT. The CDR3 spans 13 residues. Trimming took 3 bases from V and 9 from J; bases not matched to a gene: 1. CDR3 region: CASSEDRVSPLHF. In nucleotides, the CDR3 is TGTGCCAGCAGTGAGGACAGGGTTTCACCCCTCCACTTT.

CDR3 DNA sequence: TGCGCCAGCAGCTTGGGCAGTATGAACACTGAAGCTTTCTTT. Encoded protein: CASSLGSMNTEAFF. The J gene is TRBJ1-1, the V gene TRBV5-1; no firm D call. The length of the CDR3 is 14 residues. V was pared by 0 bases and J by 0 bases, with 6 bases between. Germline CDR1 is SGHRS and CDR2 is YFSETQ.

The chain uses TRBV6-5 and TRBJ1-5; the D is unclear. The CDR3 runs 15 residues. Germline assignment: CDR1 MNHEY and CDR2 SVGAGI. The V gene lost 4 bases and the J gene lost 4 bases, with 14 bases spanning the gap. CDR3 in amino acids: CASSLGSPPNQPQHF. CDR3 in DNA: TGTGCCAGCAGTTTGGGTTCCCCTCCTAATCAGCCCCAGCATTTT.

V usage is TRBV19 and J usage is TRBJ1-5; no firm D call. The CDR3 runs 16 residues. V gave up 4 bases and J gave up 2 bases, with 15 bases separating them. Germline CDR1 LNHDA, CDR2 SQIVND (reference sequence). The CDR3 here is CASSKEQVRGNQPQHF. In DNA, the CDR3 is TGTGCCAGTAGTAAAGAACAAGTAAGGGGCAATCAGCCCCAGCATTTT.

The chain carries TRBV20-1 and TRBJ2-7, with a possible D match to TRBD1 (6 bases). The germline V and J ends were trimmed by 6 bases and 4 bases, with 10 bases remaining between them. CDR1 DFQATT and CDR2 SNEGSKA come from the germline V gene (reference sequence). The CDR3 has 11 residues. The CDR3 DNA reads as TGCAGTGCCCAGGGGACGTACGAGCAGTACTTC. Translation gives CSAQGTYEQYF.

This rearrangement joins TRBV27 to TRBJ2-2; D is unclear. Trimming stripped 5 bases from V and 6 bases from J, with 10 bases between. Germline loops: CDR1 MNHEY, CDR2 SMNVEV (reference sequence). CDR3 length equals 13 residues. The CDR3, as DNA: TGTGCCAGCAGTCCCTCCTACGCCGGGGAGCTGTTTTTT. Encoded protein: CASSPSYAGELFF.